This is a list of T cell receptor beta chains from one sample in a study of T cells in Graves' hyperthyroidism and ophthalmopathy. TCRdb reprocessed the multiplex PCR reads via MiXCR and lists one record per CDR3 protein. In the table there are 300,000 to 350,000 distinct CDR3 sequences, around 20% of which are singletons. The sequenced sample consisted of blood. The receptor set was obtained from a woman in her fifties or sixties with Graves' hyperthyroidism. Both conserved end residues are part of each CDR3. The order of the fields is J gene, D gene, clone size, V gene, CDR3 DNA, CDR3 protein. A D gene is named only where the DNA matches it firmly. Not every row has a clone size; where given, it reads once, few, many or a size class.

TRBJ2-1	TRBD1	.	TRBV2	TGTGCCAGCATCGGACAGGCTTACAATGAGCAGTTCTTC	CASIGQAYNEQFF
TRBJ2-1	.	.	TRBV28	TGTGCCAGCAGTTCCCGGGGTTTAGGGGAGACCCAGTTCTTC	CASSSRGLGETQFF
TRBJ2-7	TRBD1	many	TRBV10-3	TGTGCCATCAGTGATGGACAGGGATGGGAGCAGTACTTC	CAISDGQGWEQYF
TRBJ2-3	TRBD2	.	TRBV9	TGTGCCAGCAGCGTGACTAGCGGGGTAACAGATACGCAGTATTTT	CASSVTSGVTDTQYF
TRBJ1-5	.	few	TRBV7-9	TGTGCCAGCAGCTCCGGGACAACTAATCAGCCCCAGCATTTT	CASSSGTTNQPQHF
TRBJ2-5	TRBD2	many	TRBV3-1	TGTGCCAGCAGCCACAGCGGGGGGGTAGAGACCCAGTACTTC	CASSHSGGVETQYF
TRBJ2-1	TRBD2	many	TRBV29-1	TGCAGCGTGGCGGAACTAGCGGGACCCTACAATGAGCAGTTCTTC	CSVAELAGPYNEQFF
TRBJ1-2	TRBD1	.	TRBV27	TGTGCCAGCAGTTCGCCCGGGACAGGCAACTATGGCTACACCTTC	CASSSPGTGNYGYTF
TRBJ2-5	.	many	TRBV10-3	TGTGCCATCGGTGTAGGACTCGGAGGAGAGACCCAGTACTTC	CAIGVGLGGETQYF
TRBJ2-1	TRBD2	.	TRBV6-1	TGTGCCAGCAGTGAAGGGAGCGGGGGTCACAATGAGCAGTTCTTC	CASSEGSGGHNEQFF
TRBJ1-4	.	many	TRBV6-9	TGTGCCAGCAGTTGTGGGCACCTAACTAATGAAAAACTGTTTTTT	CASSCGHLTNEKLFF
TRBJ2-7	TRBD1	many	TRBV5-1	TGCGCCAGCAGCGCCGGACAGGGGGCGAACGAGCAGTACTTC	CASSAGQGANEQYF
TRBJ2-7	.	.	TRBV7-2	TGTGCCAGCAGCTCCTCGCGCTACGAGCAGTACTTC	CASSSSRYEQYF
TRBJ2-7	.	many	TRBV6-1	TGTGCCAGCAGTGAGATGAGGGGGGCGAGCGAGCAGTACTTC	CASSEMRGASEQYF
TRBJ2-1	.	many	TRBV10-1	TGCGCCAGCAGAACACTTGCGAAGGCCCACTACAATGAGCAGTTCTTC	CASRTLAKAHYNEQFF
TRBJ1-4	TRBD1	many	TRBV11-2	TGTGCCAGCAGCCGACAGGGAGGAAATGAAAAACTGTTTTTT	CASSRQGGNEKLFF
TRBJ2-7	TRBD1	few	TRBV4-1	TGCGCCAGCAGCCTACCACAGGGGGCGGCCTACGAGCAGTACTTC	CASSLPQGAAYEQYF
TRBJ1-1	.	many	TRBV12-3/TRBV12-4	TGTGCCAGCAGTTTGGGGGGGGCCGGCACTGAAGCTTTCTTT	CASSLGGAGTEAFF
TRBJ2-7	.	few	TRBV5-1	TGCGCCAGCCGGCGAGATTGGAATAGAGGCATGGGGACCTACGAGCAGTACTTC	CASRRDWNRGMGTYEQYF
TRBJ2-5	TRBD2	many	TRBV20-1	TGCAGTGCCAGACTCTCCTCGGGACTAGGGCAAGAGACCCAGTACTTC	CSARLSSGLGQETQYF
TRBJ2-6	TRBD2	.	TRBV20-1	TGCAGTGCTACTAGGCCTCGACTAGCGGGAGTTGGTGGGGCCAACGTCCTGACTTTC	CSATRPRLAGVGGANVLTF
TRBJ2-1	TRBD2	many	TRBV28	TGTGCCAGCAGTTTAAGGAGCGGGAGTAGGTACAATGAGCAGTTCTTC	CASSLRSGSRYNEQFF
TRBJ1-2	.	.	TRBV25-1	TGTGCCAGCAGTGCTCACGGAGGATATGGCTACACCTTC	CASSAHGGYGYTF
TRBJ2-3	.	.	TRBV9	TGTGCCAGCAGCGTAGATCCAGCCAGCACAGATACGCAGTATTTT	CASSVDPASTDTQYF
TRBJ1-1	TRBD1	.	TRBV2	TGTGCCAGTTTCTGGGCAGGGGGCACTGAAGCTTTCTTT	CASFWAGGTEAFF
TRBJ2-1	TRBD2	many	TRBV27	TGTGCCAGCACGGCTAGCGGGAGGACCGCCTACAATGAGCAGTTCTTC	CASTASGRTAYNEQFF
TRBJ1-5	TRBD1	many	TRBV18	TGTGCCAGCTCACAAGGGGGCCTGGTAAATCAGCCCCAGCATTTT	CASSQGGLVNQPQHF
TRBJ1-1	TRBD1	many	TRBV28	TGTGCCAGCAGTTTCCCAGGGGGCACTGAAGCTTTCTTT	CASSFPGGTEAFF
TRBJ2-3	.	.	TRBV9	TGTGCCAGCAGCGTAGGGACGGGGGGCGCAGATACGCAGTATTTT	CASSVGTGGADTQYF
TRBJ1-5	.	many	TRBV5-1	TGCGCCAGCAGCTCTGAGGGACCCAGCAATCAGCCCCAGCATTTT	CASSSEGPSNQPQHF
TRBJ2-1	TRBD2	few	TRBV7-2	TGTGCCAGCAGCTTGGGACTAGCGGGAGTTGGTGAGCAGTTCTTC	CASSLGLAGVGEQFF
TRBJ2-2	TRBD2	.	TRBV6-2/TRBV6-3	TGTGCCAGCATCAACGGGGGGTACGCCGGGGAGCTGTTTTTT	CASINGGYAGELFF
TRBJ2-4	TRBD2	.	TRBV5-1	TGCGCCAGCAGCCCCGGGGGGGCCCAGAACATTCAGTACTTC	CASSPGGAQNIQYF
TRBJ1-4	.	many	TRBV6-1	TGTGCCAGCGAGGGCACAACTCCATGGGGTGAAAAACTGTTTTTT	CASEGTTPWGEKLFF
TRBJ2-2	TRBD2	many	TRBV27	TGTGCCAGCAGACTAGCGGGGGGCCCGGGCACCGGGGAGCTGTTTTTT	CASRLAGGPGTGELFF
TRBJ2-1	TRBD2	many	TRBV20-1	TGCAGTGCTACGGGACTAGCGGGAGATGAGCAGTTCTTC	CSATGLAGDEQFF
TRBJ1-2	TRBD1	few	TRBV5-6	TGTGCCAGCAGCTCCCCCGTCTGGGACAGGGTCGATAATGGCTACACCTTC	CASSSPVWDRVDNGYTF
TRBJ2-6	TRBD2	few	TRBV7-6	TGTGCCAGCAGCTTTTCCCTCCGGGCGGGAGGCTTTGGGGCCAACGTCCTGACTTTC	CASSFSLRAGGFGANVLTF
TRBJ2-7	.	many	TRBV30	TGTGCCTGGAGACCAGGGTCCTACGAGCAGTACTTC	CAWRPGSYEQYF
TRBJ2-1	.	many	TRBV6-1	TGTGCCAGCAGTCTCGGCCGGGATGAGCAGTTCTTC	CASSLGRDEQFF
TRBJ2-4	.	few	TRBV12-3/TRBV12-4	TGTGCCAGCAGTTTACGGGGAACCAAAAACATTCAGTACTTC	CASSLRGTKNIQYF